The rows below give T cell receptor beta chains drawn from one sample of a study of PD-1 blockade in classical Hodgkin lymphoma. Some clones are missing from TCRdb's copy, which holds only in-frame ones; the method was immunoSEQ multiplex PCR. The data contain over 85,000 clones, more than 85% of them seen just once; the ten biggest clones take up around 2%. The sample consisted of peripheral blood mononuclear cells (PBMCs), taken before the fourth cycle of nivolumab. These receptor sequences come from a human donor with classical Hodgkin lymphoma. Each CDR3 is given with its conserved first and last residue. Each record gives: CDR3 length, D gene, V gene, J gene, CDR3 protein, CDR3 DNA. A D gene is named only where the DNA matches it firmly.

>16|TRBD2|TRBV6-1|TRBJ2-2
CASSEPGLAVTGELFF
TGTGCCAGCAGTGAACCGGGACTAGCGGTTACCGGGGAGCTGTTTTTT
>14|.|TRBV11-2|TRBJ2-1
CASSGSDVAGGSFF
.
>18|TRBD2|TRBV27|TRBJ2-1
CASSTTRTSPLIRNEQFF
TGTGCCAGCAGTACGACGCGGACTAGCCCCCTAATCCGAAATGAGCAGTTCTTC
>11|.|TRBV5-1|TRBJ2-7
CASSLRTEQYF
TGCGCCAGCAGCTTGAGAACCGAGCAGTACTTC
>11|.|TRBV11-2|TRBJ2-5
CASSPEETQYF
TGTGCCAGCAGCCCCGAAGAGACCCAGTACTTC
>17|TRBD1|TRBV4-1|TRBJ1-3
CASSRQAGGGFGNTIYF
TGCGCCAGCAGCCGTCAGGCAGGGGGCGGTTTTGGAAACACCATATATTTT
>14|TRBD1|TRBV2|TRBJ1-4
CASNWDRGAEKLFF
TGTGCCAGCAATTGGGACAGGGGGGCTGAAAAACTGTTTTTT
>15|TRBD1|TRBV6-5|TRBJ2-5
CASSRMTGGLETQYF
TGTGCCAGCAGCCGGATGACAGGGGGCCTGGAGACCCAGTACTTC
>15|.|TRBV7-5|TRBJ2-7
CVRSGWREGPYEQYF
TGTGTCAGAAGCGGGTGGAGGGAGGGCCCCTACGAGCAGTACTTC
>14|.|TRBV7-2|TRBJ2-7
CASSLVGGSYEQYF
TGTGCCAGCAGCTTGGTCGGGGGCTCCTACGAGCAGTACTTC